The clone carrying this T cell receptor (beta chain) was detected many times. The CDR3 has 15 residues. V was pared by 6 bases and J by 11 bases, with 14 bases of the junction left unmatched. Germline CDR1 reads SGHTA; CDR2 reads FQGNSA. These data originate in a study of blood T cells in healthy people across ages. A J-beta primer mix and a sample-barcoded 5' primer were used in a second PCR of about 6 to 12 cycles. MiXCR was run by TCRdb on the 5' RACE reads, yielding one entry per CDR3 protein. The sample lists fewer than 800,000 distinct CDR3 sequences; 49% were seen once. Sequencing used blood. The TCR sequence derives from a woman in her fifties or sixties in good health. This chain joins TRBV7-2 and TRBJ2-5; TRBD2 matches at 11 bases. The CDR3, as DNA: TGTGCCAGCAGTCCCTTTAGCGGGAGGGGGAATGAGCAGTACTTC. This translates into CASSPFSGRGNEQYF.